The present T cell receptor beta chain was sequenced within a study of liver allograft versus peripheral blood T cells. Study information: Transplanted-liver and recipient peripheral blood T cell receptor repertoires were compared. General study results and limits: Liver allograft repertoires of T cell receptors reportedly diverged from peripheral blood repertoires.

The CDR3 contains 14 residues. V shed 5 bases and J shed 7 bases, with 14 bases lying between them. Looked up from germline, CDR1 is MDHEN and CDR2 is SYDVKM. Judged by abundance, this clonotype is medium-sized (0.01 to 0.1%). What it binds is not known. TCRdb passed the reads through MiXCR, listing each CDR3 protein once. Of 8,500 or so distinct CDR3 sequences listed, roughly a quarter are singletons. The chain links TRBV28 to TRBJ1-4; D is perhaps TRBD1 (5 bases). The origin of this receptor is a human patient who had a liver transplant. Some of these T cells may belong to the graft donor. The chain's CDR3 is CASSPQGVIEKLFF. The CDR3 DNA reads TGTGCCAGCAGTCCCCAGGGTGTAATTGAAAAACTGTTTTTT.